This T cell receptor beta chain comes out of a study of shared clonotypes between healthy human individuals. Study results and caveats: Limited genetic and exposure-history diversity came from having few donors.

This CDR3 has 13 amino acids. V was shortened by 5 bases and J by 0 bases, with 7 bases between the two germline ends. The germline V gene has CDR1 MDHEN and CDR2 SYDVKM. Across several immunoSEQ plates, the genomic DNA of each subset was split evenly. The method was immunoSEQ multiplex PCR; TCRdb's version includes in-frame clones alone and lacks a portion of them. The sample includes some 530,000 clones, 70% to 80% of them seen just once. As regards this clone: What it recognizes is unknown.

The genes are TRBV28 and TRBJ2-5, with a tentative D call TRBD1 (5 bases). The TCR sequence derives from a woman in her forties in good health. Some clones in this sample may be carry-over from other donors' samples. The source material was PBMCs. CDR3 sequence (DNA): TGTGCCAGCAGTCCCAGGGACCAAGAGACCCAGTACTTC. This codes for CASSPRDQETQYF.